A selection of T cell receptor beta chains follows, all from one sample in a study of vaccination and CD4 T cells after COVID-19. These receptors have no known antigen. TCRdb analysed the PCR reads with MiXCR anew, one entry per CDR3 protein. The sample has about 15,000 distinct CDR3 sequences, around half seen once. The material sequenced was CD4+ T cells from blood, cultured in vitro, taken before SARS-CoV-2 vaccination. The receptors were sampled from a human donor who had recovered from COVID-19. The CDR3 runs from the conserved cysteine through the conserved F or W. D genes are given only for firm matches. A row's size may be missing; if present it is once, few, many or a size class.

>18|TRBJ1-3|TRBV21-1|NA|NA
TGTGCCAGCAGCCAAATCGAAGGACAGGACCGCTCTGGAAACACCATATATTTT
CASSQIEGQDRSGNTIYF
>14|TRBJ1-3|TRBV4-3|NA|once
TGCGCCAGCAGCCATGATAGCTCTCGAAACACCATATATTTT
CASSHDSSRNTIYF
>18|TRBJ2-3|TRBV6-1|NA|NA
TGTGCCAGCAGTCCCAATAGGATAGGAGGCCGGGGCACAGATACGCAGTATTTT
CASSPNRIGGRGTDTQYF
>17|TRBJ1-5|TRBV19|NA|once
TGTGCCAGTAGTATAGATCCTCGGACCCTCGGCAATCAGCCCCAGCATTTT
CASSIDPRTLGNQPQHF
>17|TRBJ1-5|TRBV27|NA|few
TGTGCCAGCAGTACCATAACAGGAGTCTATAGCAATCAGCCCCAGCATTTT
CASSTITGVYSNQPQHF
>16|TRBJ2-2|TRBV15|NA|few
TGTGCCACCAGCAGGTGGCTATCACAGAACACCGGGGAGCTGTTTTTT
CATSRWLSQNTGELFF
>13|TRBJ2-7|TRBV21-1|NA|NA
TGTGCCAGCAGCTTGCAGGGCGGCAACGAGCAGTACTTC
CASSLQGGNEQYF
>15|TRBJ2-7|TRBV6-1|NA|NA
TGTGCCAGCAGTAGATTGACGGGGGTTGACCACGAGCAGTACTTC
CASSRLTGVDHEQYF
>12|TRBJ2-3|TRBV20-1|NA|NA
TGCAGTGCTAGAGCATACACAGATACGCAGTATTTT
CSARAYTDTQYF
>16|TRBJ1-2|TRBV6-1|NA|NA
TGTGCCAGCAGTGAGGGGTATCAGGGGACATCCTATGGCTACACCTTC
CASSEGYQGTSYGYTF
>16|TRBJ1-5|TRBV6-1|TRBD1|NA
TGTGCCAGCAGTCTGGAGGGACAGGGCTTACCCGGGCCCCAGCATTTT
CASSLEGQGLPGPQHF
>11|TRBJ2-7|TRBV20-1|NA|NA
TGCAGTGCTCGTAGCGAACACGAGCAGTACTTC
CSARSEHEQYF
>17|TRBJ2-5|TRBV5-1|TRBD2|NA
TGCGCCAGCAGCACCGGACTAGCGGGGGGGCCGAGGGAGACCCAGTACTTC
CASSTGLAGGPRETQYF
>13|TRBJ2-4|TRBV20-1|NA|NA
TGCAGTGCTATGGAGATAGCCAAAAACATTCAGTACTTC
CSAMEIAKNIQYF
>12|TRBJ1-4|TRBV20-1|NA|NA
TGCAGTGCCCACGGGACTGGGGAAAAACTGTTTTTT
CSAHGTGEKLFF